Listed below are T cell receptor beta chains from one sample, sequenced in a study of vaccination effects on CD4 cells after COVID-19. No antigen is known for these receptors. The method was immunoSEQ multiplex PCR; TCRdb's version includes in-frame clones alone and lacks a portion of them. This table has around 25,000 clones, about 80% appearing once. The source was CD4+ T cells from PBMCs cultured with HCoV-NL63 spike peptides, collected after COVID-19 vaccination. These receptors were collected from a human donor who received a COVID-19 vaccine. Some clones in this sample may be carry-over from other donors' samples. The CDR3 runs from the conserved cysteine through the conserved F or W. The D gene is left open where the match is weak. Clone size is given for some rows only: seen once, a few or many times, or a class if the clone is expanded.

V	size	J	D	CDR3	DNA
TRBV12-3/TRBV12-4	NA	TRBJ1-1	NA	CASQAEGNTEAFF	TGTGCCAGCCAGGCAGAGGGGAATACTGAAGCTTTCTTT
TRBV5-1	NA	TRBJ2-5	TRBD1	CASSLAWAGGQETQYF	TGCGCCAGCAGCTTGGCCTGGGCAGGGGGACAAGAGACCCAGTACTTC
TRBV5-1	NA	TRBJ2-2	NA	CASSFVGETGELFF	TGCGCCAGCAGCTTCGTCGGGGAAACCGGGGAGCTGTTTTTT
TRBV24-1	NA	TRBJ1-5	NA	CATVGEDVPEKPQHF	TGTGCCACCGTGGGGGAAGATGTGCCGGAAAAGCCCCAGCATTTT
TRBV2	NA	TRBJ1-2	TRBD1	CASIRTGGLYGYTF	TGTGCCAGCATAAGGACAGGGGGTCTCTATGGCTACACCTTC
TRBV7-2	NA	TRBJ1-5	NA	CASSLARTGRAPQHF	TGTGCCAGCAGCTTAGCCAGGACGGGACGGGCGCCCCAGCATTTT
TRBV28	NA	TRBJ1-2	NA	CASMPGADYGYTF	TGTGCCAGCATGCCGGGGGCCGACTATGGCTACACCTTC
TRBV24-1	NA	TRBJ2-3	NA	CATSDPRGPGDTQYF	TGTGCCACCAGTGATCCAAGGGGTCCAGGGGATACGCAGTATTTT
TRBV6-4	NA	TRBJ1-2	TRBD1	CASSDSTYRGQGANYGYTF	TGTGCCAGCAGTGACTCGACATATAGGGGACAGGGGGCTAACTATGGCTACACCTTC
TRBV18	NA	TRBJ1-5	NA	CASSQGRDQPQHF	TGTGCCAGCTCACAGGGGCGGGATCAGCCCCAGCATTTT
TRBV5-1	NA	TRBJ2-1	NA	CASSLTSSSYNEQFF	TGCGCCAGCAGCTTGACAAGTAGCTCCTACAATGAGCAGTTCTTC
TRBV19	NA	TRBJ1-1	NA	CASSITQNTEAFF	TGTGCCAGTAGTATTACCCAGAACACTGAAGCTTTCTTT
TRBV7-2	NA	TRBJ2-4	TRBD1	CASSPRGTAMNIQYF	TGTGCCAGCAGCCCCCGTGGGACAGCGATGAACATTCAGTACTTC
TRBV7-6	NA	TRBJ2-3	TRBD1	CASSLFGDSYTDTQYF	TGTGCCAGCAGCTTATTCGGGGACAGCTACACAGATACGCAGTATTTT
TRBV7-7	NA	TRBJ2-3	NA	CASSLGVGSDTQYF	TGTGCCAGCAGCTTAGGGGTGGGATCAGATACGCAGTATTTT
TRBV18	NA	TRBJ2-5	TRBD2	CASSPSLRGVETQYF	TGTGCCAGCTCACCCAGCCTCCGGGGGGTTGAGACCCAGTACTTC
TRBV5-6	NA	TRBJ2-1	NA	CASSRGLTAYNEQFF	TGTGCCAGCAGCCGGGGCCTGACCGCCTACAATGAGCAGTTCTTC
TRBV5-8	few	TRBJ2-5	NA	CASPTWSGQETQYF	TGTGCCAGCCCCACGTGGAGCGGCCAAGAGACCCAGTACTTC
TRBV10-3	few	TRBJ1-5	NA	CAISEEFGQNNQPQHF	TGTGCCATCAGTGAGGAGTTCGGGCAGAACAATCAGCCCCAGCATTTT
TRBV5-1	NA	TRBJ1-2	NA	CASSSFPLGQLEGYTF	TGCGCCAGCAGCTCCTTTCCTCTCGGACAGTTGGAGGGCTACACCTTC
TRBV5-5	NA	TRBJ2-3	NA	CASSLGSVTDTQYF	TGTGCCAGCAGCTTGGGGTCGGTCACAGATACGCAGTATTTT
TRBV6-6	NA	TRBJ2-4	TRBD1	CASSPRWTGGQKNIQYF	TGTGCCAGCAGTCCCAGGTGGACAGGGGGACAGAAAAACATTCAGTACTTC
TRBV2	NA	TRBJ2-3	TRBD2	CASRSSGGPTDTQYF	TGTGCCAGCAGGAGTAGCGGGGGACCTACAGATACGCAGTATTTT
TRBV2	NA	TRBJ2-1	NA	CASGGRGGYNEQFF	TGTGCCAGCGGGGGGCGGGGCGGCTACAATGAGCAGTTCTTC
TRBV11-3	NA	TRBJ2-3	NA	CASSSDGSTDTQYF	TGTGCCAGCAGCTCCGACGGCAGCACAGATACGCAGTATTTT
TRBV19	NA	TRBJ2-2	TRBD2	CASKYAGGQGTHTGELFF	TGTGCCAGTAAATACGCGGGGGGGCAGGGGACCCACACCGGGGAGCTGTTTTTT
TRBV24-1	NA	TRBJ1-5	TRBD1	CATATGANQPQHF	TGTGCCACTGCGACAGGGGCCAATCAGCCCCAGCATTTT
TRBV5-6	NA	TRBJ1-1	TRBD1	CASSSGTGETEAFF	TGTGCCAGCAGTTCCGGGACAGGGGAAACTGAAGCTTTCTTT